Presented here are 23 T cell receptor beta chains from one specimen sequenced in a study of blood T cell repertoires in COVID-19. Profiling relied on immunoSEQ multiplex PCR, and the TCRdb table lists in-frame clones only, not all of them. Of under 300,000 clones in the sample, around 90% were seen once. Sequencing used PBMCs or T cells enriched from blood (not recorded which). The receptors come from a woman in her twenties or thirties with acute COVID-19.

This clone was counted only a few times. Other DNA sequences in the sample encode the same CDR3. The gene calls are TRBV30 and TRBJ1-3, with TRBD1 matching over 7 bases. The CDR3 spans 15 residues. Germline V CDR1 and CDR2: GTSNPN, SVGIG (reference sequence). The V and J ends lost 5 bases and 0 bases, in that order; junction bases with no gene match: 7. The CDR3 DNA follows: TGTGCCTGGTCCCGGGACAGTGGCTCTGGAAACACCATATATTTT. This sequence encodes CAWSRDSGSGNTIYF.

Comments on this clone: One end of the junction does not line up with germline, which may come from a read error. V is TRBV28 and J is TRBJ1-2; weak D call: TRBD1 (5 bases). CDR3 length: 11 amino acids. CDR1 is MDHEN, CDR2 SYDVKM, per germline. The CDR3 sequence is CASTQDYGYTF. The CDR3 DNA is TGTGCTAGCACACAGGACTATGGCTACACCTTC.

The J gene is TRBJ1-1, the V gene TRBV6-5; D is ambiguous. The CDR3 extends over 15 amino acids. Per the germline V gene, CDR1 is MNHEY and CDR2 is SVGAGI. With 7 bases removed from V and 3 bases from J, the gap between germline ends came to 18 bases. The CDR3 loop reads CASTDAGSWYTEAFF. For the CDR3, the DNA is TGTGCCAGCACCGACGCGGGCAGTTGGTACACTGAAGCTTTCTTT.

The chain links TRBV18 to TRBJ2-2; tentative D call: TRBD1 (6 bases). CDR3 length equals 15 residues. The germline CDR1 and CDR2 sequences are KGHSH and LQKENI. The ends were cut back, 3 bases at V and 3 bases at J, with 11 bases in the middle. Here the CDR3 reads CASSPSRGDTGELFF. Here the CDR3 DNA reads TGTGCCAGCTCACCGAGCAGGGGAGACACCGGGGAGCTGTTTTTT.

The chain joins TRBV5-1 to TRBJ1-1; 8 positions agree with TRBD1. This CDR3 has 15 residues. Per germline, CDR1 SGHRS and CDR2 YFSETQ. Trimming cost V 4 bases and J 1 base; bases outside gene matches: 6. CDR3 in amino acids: CASSAGQGKNTEAFF. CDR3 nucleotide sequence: TGCGCCAGCAGCGCCGGACAGGGAAAGAACACTGAAGCTTTCTTT. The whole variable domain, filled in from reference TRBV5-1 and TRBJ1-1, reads KAGVTQTPRYLIKTRGQQVTLSCSPISGHRSVSWYQQTPGQGLQFLFEYFSETQRNKGNFPGRFSGRQFSNSRSEMNVSTLELGDSALYLCASSAGQGKNTEAFFGQGTRLTVV.

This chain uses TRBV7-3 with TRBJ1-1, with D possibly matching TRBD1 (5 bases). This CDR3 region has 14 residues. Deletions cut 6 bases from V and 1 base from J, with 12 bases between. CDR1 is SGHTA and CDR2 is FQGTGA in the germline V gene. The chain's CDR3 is CASSPGQSNTEAFF. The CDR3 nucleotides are TGTGCCAGCAGTCCTGGACAATCGAACACTGAAGCTTTCTTT.

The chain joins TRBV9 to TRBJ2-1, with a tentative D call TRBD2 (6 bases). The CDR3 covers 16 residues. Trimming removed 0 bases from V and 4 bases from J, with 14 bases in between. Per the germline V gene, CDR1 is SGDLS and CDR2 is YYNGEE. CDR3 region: CASSVAAGWGYNEQFF. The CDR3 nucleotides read TGTGCCAGCAGCGTAGCGGCGGGGTGGGGGTACAATGAGCAGTTCTTC.

CDR3 amino acids: CASSADRTKDRDGYTF. For the CDR3, the DNA is TGTGCCAGCAGTGCCGACAGGACCAAGGACAGGGATGGCTACACCTTC. The chain carries TRBV6-1 and TRBJ1-2; TRBD1 agrees at 8 bases. The CDR3 is 16 amino acids. The J segment lost 6 bases and the V segment lost 4 bases, leaving 13 bases of the junction unmatched. Germline V gene lookup returns CDR1 MNHNS and CDR2 SASEGT.

The CDR3 coding sequence is TGTGCCAGCAGCTTAAAACCGGGACAGGAGACCTACGAGCAGTACTTC. Translating gives CASSLKPGQETYEQYF. The genes are TRBV7-6 and TRBJ2-7; 8 positions match TRBD1. From germline, CDR1 is SGHVS and CDR2 FNYEAQ. The CDR3 is 16 residues long. Trimming cost V 2 bases and J 2 bases; bases outside gene matches: 8.

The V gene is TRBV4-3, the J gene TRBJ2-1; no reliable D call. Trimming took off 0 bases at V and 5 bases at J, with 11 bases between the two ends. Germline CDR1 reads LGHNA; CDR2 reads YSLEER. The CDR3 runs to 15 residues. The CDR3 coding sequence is TGCGCCAGCAGCCAAGATAGTCAGCAGGACAATGAGCAGTTCTTC. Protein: CASSQDSQQDNEQFF.

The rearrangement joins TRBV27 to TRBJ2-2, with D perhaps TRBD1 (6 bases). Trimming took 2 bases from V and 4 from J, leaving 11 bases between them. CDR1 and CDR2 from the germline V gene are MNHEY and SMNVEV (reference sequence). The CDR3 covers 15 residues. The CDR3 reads CASSLDRGGTGELFF. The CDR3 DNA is TGTGCCAGCAGTTTAGATCGAGGGGGCACCGGGGAGCTGTTTTTT.

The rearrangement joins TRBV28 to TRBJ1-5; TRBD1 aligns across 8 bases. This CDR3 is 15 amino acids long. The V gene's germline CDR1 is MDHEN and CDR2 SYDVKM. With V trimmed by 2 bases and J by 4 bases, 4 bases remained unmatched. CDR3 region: CASSLAGGPNQPQHF. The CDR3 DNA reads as TGTGCCAGCAGTTTAGCAGGGGGCCCTAATCAGCCCCAGCATTTT.

CDR3 loop: CASSWDRSMNTEAFF. Here the CDR3 DNA reads TGTGCCAGCAGCTGGGACAGAAGCATGAACACTGAAGCTTTCTTT. The genes are TRBV13 and TRBJ1-1, with 7 positions matching TRBD1. This CDR3 is built from 15 residues. V lost 4 bases to trimming and J lost 0 bases; unmatched junction nucleotides: 5. Germline V lookup: CDR1 PRHDT, CDR2 FYEKMQ (reference sequence).

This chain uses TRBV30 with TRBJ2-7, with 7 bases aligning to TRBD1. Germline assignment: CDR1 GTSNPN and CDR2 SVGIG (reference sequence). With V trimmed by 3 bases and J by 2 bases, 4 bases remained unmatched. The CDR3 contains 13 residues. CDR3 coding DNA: TGTGCCTGGAGCTCCGGACAGGCCTACGAGCAGTACTTC. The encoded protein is CAWSSGQAYEQYF.

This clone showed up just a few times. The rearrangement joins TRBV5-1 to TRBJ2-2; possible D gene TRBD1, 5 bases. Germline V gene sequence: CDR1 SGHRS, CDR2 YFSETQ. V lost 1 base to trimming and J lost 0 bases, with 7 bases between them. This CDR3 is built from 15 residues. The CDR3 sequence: CASSLQGTNTGELFF. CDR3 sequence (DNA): TGCGCCAGCAGCTTGCAGGGCACGAACACCGGGGAGCTGTTTTTT.

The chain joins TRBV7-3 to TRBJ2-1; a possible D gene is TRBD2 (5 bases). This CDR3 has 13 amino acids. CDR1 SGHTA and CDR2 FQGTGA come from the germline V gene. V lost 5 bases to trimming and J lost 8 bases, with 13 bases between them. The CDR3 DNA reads TGTGCCAGCAGCCGAGACGGGGAGTATGAGCAGTTCTTC. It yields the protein CASSRDGEYEQFF.

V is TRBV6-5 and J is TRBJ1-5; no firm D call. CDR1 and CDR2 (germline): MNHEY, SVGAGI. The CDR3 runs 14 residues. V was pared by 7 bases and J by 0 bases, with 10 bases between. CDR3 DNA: TGTGCCAGCAAATCGTCCTTTAGCAATCAGCCCCAGCATTTT. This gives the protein CASKSSFSNQPQHF.

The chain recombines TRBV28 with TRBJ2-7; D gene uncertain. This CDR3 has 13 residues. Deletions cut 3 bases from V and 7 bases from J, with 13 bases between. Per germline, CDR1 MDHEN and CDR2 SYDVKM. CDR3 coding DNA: TGTGCCAGCAGTTTGCAGGCCCCAAGGGAGCAGTACTTC. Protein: CASSLQAPREQYF.

CDR3 loop: CASSPGGQGSLNEQFF. The CDR3 DNA reads as TGTGCCAGCAGCCCAGGTGGACAGGGATCCCTCAATGAGCAGTTCTTC. J is TRBJ2-1 and V is TRBV7-2, with 8 bases aligning to TRBD1. This CDR3 has 16 amino acids. The junction had 12 bases not matched to a gene; V was cut back by 5 bases and J by 6 bases. Germline V gene lookup returns CDR1 SGHTA and CDR2 FQGNSA.

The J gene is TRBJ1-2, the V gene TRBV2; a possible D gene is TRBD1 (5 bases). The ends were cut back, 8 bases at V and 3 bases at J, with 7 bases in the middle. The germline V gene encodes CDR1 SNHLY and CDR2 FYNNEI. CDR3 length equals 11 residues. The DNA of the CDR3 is TGTGCCAGCGACAGATACTATGGCTACACCTTC. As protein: CASDRYYGYTF.

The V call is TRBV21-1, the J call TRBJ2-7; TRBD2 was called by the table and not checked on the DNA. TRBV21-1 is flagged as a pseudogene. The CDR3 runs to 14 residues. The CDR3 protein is CASSKCKNSYEQYF. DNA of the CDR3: TGTGCCAGCAGCAAATGTAAAAACTCCTACGAGCAGTACTTC.

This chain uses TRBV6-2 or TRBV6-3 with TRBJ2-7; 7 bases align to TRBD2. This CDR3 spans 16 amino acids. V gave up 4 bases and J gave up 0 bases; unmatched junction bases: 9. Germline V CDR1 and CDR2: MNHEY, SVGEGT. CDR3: CASSFSRGGLSYEQYF. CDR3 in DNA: TGTGCCAGCAGTTTCTCAAGGGGAGGGCTCTCCTACGAGCAGTACTTC.

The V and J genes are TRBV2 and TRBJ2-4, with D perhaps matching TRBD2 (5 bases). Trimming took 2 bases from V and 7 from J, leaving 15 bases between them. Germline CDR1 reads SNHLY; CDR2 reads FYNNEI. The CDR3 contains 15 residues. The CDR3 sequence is CASSEIRSSGNIQYF. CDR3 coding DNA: TGTGCCAGCAGTGAAATACGCTCCTCGGGGAACATTCAGTACTTC.